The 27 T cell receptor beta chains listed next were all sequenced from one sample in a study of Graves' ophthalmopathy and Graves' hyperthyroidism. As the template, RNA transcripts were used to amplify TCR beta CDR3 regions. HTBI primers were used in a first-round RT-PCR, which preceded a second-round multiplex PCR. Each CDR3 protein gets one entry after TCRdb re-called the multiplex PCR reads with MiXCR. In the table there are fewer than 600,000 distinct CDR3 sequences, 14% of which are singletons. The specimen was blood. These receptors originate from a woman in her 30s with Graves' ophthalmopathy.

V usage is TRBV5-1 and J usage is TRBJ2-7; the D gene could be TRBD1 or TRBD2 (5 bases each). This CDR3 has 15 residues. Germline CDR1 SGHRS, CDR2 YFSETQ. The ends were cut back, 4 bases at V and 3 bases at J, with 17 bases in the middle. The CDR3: CASSLGVRTLYEQYF. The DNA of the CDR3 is TGCGCCAGCAGCCTGGGGGTAAGGACCCTCTACGAGCAGTACTTC.

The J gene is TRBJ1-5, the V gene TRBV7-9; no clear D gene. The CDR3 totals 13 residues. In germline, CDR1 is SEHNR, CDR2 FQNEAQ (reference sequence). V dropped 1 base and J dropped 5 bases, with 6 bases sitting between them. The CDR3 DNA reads TGTGCCAGCAGCTTAGGGTCTTATCAGCCCCAGCATTTT. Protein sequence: CASSLGSYQPQHF.

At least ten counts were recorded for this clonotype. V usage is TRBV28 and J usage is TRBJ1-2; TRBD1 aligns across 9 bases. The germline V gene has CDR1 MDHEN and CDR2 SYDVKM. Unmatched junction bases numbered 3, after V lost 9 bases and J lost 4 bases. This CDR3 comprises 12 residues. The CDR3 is CARGQGGYGYTF. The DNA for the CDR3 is TGTGCCAGGGGACAGGGTGGCTATGGCTACACCTTC.

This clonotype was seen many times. Written as DNA, the CDR3 is TGTGCCAGCAGTTTAGGCGGATGGCAAGAGACCCAGTACTTC. It is translated as CASSLGGWQETQYF. The rearrangement links TRBV27 to TRBJ2-5, with D unresolved. Germline values: CDR1 MNHEY, CDR2 SMNVEV (reference sequence). Trimming left V 2 bases short and J 2 bases short, with 9 bases between. The CDR3 spans 14 residues.

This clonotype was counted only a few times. This CDR3 is CASSFTISYEQYF. The DNA of the CDR3 is TGTGCCAGCAGTTTTACCATCTCCTACGAGCAGTACTTC. The chain joins TRBV12-3 or TRBV12-4 to TRBJ2-7; unclear D gene. The length of the CDR3 is 13 residues. The V end was cut by 3 bases, the J end by 0 bases, with 6 bases between.

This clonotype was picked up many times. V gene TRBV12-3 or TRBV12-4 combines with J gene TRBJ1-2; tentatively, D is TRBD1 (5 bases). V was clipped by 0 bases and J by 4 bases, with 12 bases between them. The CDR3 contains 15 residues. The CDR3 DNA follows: TGTGCCAGCAGTTTAGCGAGCCAGGGTACCTATGGCTACACCTTC. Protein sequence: CASSLASQGTYGYTF.

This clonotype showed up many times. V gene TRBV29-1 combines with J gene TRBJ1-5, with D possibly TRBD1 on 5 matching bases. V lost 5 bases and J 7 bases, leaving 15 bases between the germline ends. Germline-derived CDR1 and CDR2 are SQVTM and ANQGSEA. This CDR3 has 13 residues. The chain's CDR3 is CSVTGSGGQPQHF. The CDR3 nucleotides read TGCAGCGTTACAGGCTCAGGAGGGCAGCCCCAGCATTTT.

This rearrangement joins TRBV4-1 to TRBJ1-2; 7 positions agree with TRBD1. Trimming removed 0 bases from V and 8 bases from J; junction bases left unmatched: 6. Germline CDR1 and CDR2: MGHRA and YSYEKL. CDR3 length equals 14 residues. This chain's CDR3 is CASSQEEGARGYTF. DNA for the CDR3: TGCGCCAGCAGCCAAGAGGAGGGGGCGCGAGGCTACACCTTC.

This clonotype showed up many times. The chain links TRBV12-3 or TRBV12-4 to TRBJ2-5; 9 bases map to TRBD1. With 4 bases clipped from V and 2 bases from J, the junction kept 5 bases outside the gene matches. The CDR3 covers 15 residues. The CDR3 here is CASSSGQGRQETQYF. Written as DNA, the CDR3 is TGTGCCAGCAGTTCCGGACAGGGGCGACAAGAGACCCAGTACTTC.

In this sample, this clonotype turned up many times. The CDR3 reads CASSLKLATGELFF. CDR3 bases: TGTGCCAGCAGCCTCAAACTAGCGACCGGGGAGCTGTTTTTT. The rearrangement uses TRBV7-2 and TRBJ2-2; 7 bases agree with TRBD2. The J segment lost 5 bases and the V segment lost 5 bases, leaving 5 bases of the junction unmatched. The CDR3 spans 14 residues. Germline V gives CDR1 SGHTA, CDR2 FQGNSA.

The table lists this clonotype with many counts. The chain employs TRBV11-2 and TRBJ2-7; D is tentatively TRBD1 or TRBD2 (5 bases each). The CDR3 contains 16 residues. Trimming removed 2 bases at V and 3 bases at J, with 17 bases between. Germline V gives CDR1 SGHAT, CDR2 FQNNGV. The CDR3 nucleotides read TGTGCCAGCAGCTTAAGAGGACGGGACGGGTACTACGAGCAGTACTTC. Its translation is CASSLRGRDGYYEQYF.

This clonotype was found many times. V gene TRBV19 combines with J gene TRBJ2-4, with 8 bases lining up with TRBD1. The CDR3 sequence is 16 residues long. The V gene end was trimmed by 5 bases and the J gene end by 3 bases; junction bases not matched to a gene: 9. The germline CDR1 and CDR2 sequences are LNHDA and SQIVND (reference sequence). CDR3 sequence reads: CASSSSSGGVKNIQYF. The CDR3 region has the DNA TGTGCCAGTAGTTCCAGCTCAGGGGGCGTCAAAAACATTCAGTACTTC.

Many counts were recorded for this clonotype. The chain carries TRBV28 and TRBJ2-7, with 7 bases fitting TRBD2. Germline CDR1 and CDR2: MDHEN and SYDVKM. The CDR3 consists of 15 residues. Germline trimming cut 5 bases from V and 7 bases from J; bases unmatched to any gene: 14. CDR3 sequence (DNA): TGTGCCAGCAGTCCCCTAGCGGTCCCTCCTGGGGAGCAGTACTTC. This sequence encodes CASSPLAVPPGEQYF.

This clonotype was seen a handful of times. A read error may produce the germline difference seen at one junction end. The CDR3 DNA sequence: TGTGCCAGCAGCTTAGGTGGAGGCGGCTCCACCTTC. It specifies CASSLGGGGSTF. The chain links TRBV7-9 to TRBJ1-2; no firm D call. CDR3 length equals 12 residues. CDR1 and CDR2 from the germline V gene are SEHNR and FQNEAQ (reference sequence). Combining the CDR3 with reference TRBV7-9 and TRBJ1-2 gives the whole variable domain DTGVSQNPRHKITKRGQNVTFRCDPISEHNRLYWYRQTLGQGPEFLTYFQNEAQLEKSRLLSDRFSAERPKGSFSTLEIQRTEQGDSAMYLCASSLGGGGSTFGSGTRLTVV.

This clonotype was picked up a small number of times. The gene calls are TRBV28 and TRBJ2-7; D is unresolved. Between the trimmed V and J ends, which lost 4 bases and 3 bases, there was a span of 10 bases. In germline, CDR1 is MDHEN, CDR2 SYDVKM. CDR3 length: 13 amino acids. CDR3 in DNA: TGTGCCAGCAGTTGGCAAAAATTCTACGAGCAGTACTTC. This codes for CASSWQKFYEQYF.

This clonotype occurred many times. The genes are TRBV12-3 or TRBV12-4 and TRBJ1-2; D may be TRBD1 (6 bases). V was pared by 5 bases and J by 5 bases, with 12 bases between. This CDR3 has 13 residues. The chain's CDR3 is CASSPRGSYGYTF. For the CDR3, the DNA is TGTGCCAGCAGTCCCAGGGGATCTTATGGCTACACCTTC.

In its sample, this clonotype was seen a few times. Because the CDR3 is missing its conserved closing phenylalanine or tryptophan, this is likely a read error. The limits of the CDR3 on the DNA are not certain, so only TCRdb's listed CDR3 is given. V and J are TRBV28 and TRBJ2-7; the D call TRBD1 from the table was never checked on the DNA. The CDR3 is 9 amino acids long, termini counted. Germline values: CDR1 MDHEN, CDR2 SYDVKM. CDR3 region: CASQGSNTG.

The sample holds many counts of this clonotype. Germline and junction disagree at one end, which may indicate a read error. CDR3 nucleotide sequence: TGTGCCAGCAGTTTTGCCCGGGACAGGCTTAAGCCGCTGGGCTTC. Its translation: CASSFARDRLKPLGF. The V gene is TRBV28, the J gene TRBJ2-7; 8 nucleotides line up with TRBD1. This CDR3 contains 15 residues. Germline loops: CDR1 MDHEN, CDR2 SYDVKM.

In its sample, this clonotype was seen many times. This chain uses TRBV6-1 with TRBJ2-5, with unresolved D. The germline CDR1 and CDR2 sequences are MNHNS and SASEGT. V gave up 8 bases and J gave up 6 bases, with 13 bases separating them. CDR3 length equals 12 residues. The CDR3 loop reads CASAPAGKTQYF. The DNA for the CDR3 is TGTGCCAGCGCCCCCGCAGGAAAGACCCAGTACTTC.

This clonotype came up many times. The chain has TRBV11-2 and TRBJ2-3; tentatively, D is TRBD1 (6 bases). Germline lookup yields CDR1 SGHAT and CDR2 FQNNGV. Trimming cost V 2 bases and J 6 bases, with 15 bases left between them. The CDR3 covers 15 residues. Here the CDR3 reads CASSLTITGLDTQYF. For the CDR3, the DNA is TGTGCCAGCAGCTTAACCATCACAGGGTTGGATACGCAGTATTTT.

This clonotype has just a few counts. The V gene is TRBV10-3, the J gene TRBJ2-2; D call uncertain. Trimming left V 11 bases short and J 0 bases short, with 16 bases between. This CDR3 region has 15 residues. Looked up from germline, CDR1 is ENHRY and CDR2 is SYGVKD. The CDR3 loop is CAARNKLTNTGELFF. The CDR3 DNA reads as TGTGCCGCCCGGAATAAGCTAACGAACACCGGGGAGCTGTTTTTT.

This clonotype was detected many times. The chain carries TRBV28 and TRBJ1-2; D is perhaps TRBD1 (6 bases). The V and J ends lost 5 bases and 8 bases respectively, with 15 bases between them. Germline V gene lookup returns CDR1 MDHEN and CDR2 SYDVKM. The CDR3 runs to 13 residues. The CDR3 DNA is TGTGCCAGCAGTCCGCCCACAGGGCGGGGCTACACCTTC. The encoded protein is CASSPPTGRGYTF.

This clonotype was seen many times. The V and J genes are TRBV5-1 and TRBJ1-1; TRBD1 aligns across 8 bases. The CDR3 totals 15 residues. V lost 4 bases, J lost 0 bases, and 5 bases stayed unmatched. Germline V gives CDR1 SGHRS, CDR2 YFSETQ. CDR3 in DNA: TGCGCCAGCAGCGGGACAGGCCTTATGAACACTGAAGCTTTCTTT. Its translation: CASSGTGLMNTEAFF.

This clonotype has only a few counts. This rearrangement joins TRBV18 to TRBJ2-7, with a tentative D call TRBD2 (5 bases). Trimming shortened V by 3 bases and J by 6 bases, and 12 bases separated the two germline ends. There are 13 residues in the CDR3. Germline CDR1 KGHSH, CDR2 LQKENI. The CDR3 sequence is CASSPVEGVEQYF. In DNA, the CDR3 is TGTGCCAGCTCACCTGTTGAGGGAGTCGAGCAGTACTTC.

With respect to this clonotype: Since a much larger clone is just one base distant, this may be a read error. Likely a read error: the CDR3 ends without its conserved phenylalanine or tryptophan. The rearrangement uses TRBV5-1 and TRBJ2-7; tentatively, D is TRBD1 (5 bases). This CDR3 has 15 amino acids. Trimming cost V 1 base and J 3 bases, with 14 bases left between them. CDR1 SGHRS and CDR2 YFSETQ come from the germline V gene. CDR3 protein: CASSLSFGQGYEQYL. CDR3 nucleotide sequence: TGCGCCAGCAGCTTGTCGTTTGGGCAGGGCTACGAGCAGTACTTG.

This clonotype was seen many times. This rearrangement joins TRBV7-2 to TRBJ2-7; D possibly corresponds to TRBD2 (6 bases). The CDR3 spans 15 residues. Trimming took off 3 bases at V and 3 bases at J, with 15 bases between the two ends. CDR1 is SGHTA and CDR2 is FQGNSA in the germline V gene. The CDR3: CASSFRTGEYYEQYF. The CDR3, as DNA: TGTGCCAGCAGCTTTCGGACGGGGGAGTACTACGAGCAGTACTTC.

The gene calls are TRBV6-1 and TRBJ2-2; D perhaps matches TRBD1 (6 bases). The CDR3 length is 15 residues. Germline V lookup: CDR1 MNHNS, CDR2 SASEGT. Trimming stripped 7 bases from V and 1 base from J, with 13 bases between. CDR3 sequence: CASIHRDLNTGELFF. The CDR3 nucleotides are TGTGCCAGCATTCACAGGGACCTGAACACCGGGGAGCTGTTTTTT.